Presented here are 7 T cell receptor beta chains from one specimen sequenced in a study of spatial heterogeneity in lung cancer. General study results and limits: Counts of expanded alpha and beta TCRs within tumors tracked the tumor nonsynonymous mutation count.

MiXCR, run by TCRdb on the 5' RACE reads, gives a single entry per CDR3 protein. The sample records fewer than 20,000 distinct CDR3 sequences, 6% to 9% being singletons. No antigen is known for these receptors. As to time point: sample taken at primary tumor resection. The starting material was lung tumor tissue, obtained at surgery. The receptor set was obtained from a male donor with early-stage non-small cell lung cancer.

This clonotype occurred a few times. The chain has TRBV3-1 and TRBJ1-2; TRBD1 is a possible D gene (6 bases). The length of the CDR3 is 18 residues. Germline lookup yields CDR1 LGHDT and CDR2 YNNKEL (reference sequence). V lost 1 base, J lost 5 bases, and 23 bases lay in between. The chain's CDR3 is CASSQGAPGRTEKYGYTF. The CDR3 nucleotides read TGTGCCAGCAGCCAAGGTGCCCCAGGACGGACAGAAAAGTATGGCTACACCTTC.

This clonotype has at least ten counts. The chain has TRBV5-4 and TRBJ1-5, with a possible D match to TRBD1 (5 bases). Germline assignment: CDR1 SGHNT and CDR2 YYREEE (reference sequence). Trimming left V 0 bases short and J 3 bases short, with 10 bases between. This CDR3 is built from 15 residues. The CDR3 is CASSLGAGSNQPQHF. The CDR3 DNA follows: TGTGCCAGCAGCTTGGGTGCAGGGTCCAATCAGCCCCAGCATTTT.

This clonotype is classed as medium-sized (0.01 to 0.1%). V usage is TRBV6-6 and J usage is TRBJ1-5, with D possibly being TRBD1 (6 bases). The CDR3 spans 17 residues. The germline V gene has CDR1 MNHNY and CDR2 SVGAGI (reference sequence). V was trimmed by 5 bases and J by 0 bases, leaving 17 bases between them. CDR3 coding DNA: TGTGCCAGCAGTCCCAGGAGGGGGGGATATAGCAATCAGCCCCAGCATTTT. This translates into CASSPRRGGYSNQPQHF.

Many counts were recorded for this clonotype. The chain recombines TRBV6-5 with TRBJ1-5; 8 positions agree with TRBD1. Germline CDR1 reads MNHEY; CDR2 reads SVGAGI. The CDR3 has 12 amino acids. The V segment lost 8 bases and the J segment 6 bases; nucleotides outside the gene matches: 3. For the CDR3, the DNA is TGTGCCAGCGGACAGGGTGGTCAGCCCCAGCATTTT. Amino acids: CASGQGGQPQHF.

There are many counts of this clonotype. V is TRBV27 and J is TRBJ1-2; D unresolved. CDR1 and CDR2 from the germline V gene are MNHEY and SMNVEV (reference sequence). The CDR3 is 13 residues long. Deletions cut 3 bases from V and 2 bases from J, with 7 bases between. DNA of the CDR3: TGTGCCAGCAGTTTTAGTCAAAACTATGGCTACACCTTC. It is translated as CASSFSQNYGYTF.

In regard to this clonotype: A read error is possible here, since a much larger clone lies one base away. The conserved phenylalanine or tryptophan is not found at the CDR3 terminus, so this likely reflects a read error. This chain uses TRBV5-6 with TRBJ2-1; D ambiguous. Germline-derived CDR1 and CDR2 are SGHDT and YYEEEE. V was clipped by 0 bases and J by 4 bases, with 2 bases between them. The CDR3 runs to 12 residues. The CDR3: CASSLEYNEQFS. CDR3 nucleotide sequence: TGTGCCAGCAGCTTGGAGTACAATGAGCAGTTCTCC.

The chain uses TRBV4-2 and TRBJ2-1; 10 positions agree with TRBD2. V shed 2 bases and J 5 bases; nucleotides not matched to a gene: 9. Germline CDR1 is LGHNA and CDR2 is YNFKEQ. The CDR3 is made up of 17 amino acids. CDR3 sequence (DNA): TGTGCCAGCAGCCAATACCTTAGCGGGGGGCCGAACAATGAGCAGTTCTTC. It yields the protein CASSQYLSGGPNNEQFF.